The 18 T cell receptor beta chains listed next were all sequenced from one sample in a study of T cells in narcolepsy. Method: immunoSEQ multiplex PCR; TCRdb's copy keeps in-frame clones and lacks some. The sample has roughly 34,000 clones, 75% to 90% seen once. Source material: CD45RA- memory CD4+ T cells from PBMCs. These receptors all come from a human donor with narcolepsy.

The gene calls are TRBV19 and TRBJ2-2; D tentatively fits TRBD1 or TRBD2 (5 bases each). The ends were cut back, 6 bases at V and 6 bases at J, with 14 bases in the middle. CDR3 size: 14 residues. CDR1 and CDR2 (germline): LNHDA, SQIVND (reference sequence). The CDR3 DNA reads TGTGCCAGTAGGTTGGGGGTAGGCTCCGGGGAGCTGTTTTTT. Translated, it gives CASRLGVGSGELFF.

As to this clone: Mismatch with germline at one junction end may stem from a read error. V usage is TRBV5-6 and J usage is TRBJ2-3; 8 nucleotides match TRBD2. CDR1 and CDR2 from the germline V gene are SGHDT and YYEEEE. CDR3 length: 15 residues. The CDR3 loop reads CASSLLLAGADTRYF. CDR3 bases: TGTGCCAGCAGCTTGCTCCTAGCGGGTGCAGATACGCGGTATTTT.

The J gene is TRBJ1-2, the V gene TRBV2, with TRBD1 matching over 7 bases. The germline V gene has CDR1 SNHLY and CDR2 FYNNEI. The CDR3 sequence is 13 residues long. V gave up 2 bases and J gave up 8 bases; unmatched junction bases: 5. The CDR3 spells CASSEHDREGYTF. CDR3 coding DNA: TGTGCCAGCAGTGAACATGACAGGGAGGGCTACACCTTC.

This chain joins TRBV6-5 and TRBJ2-5; no clear D gene. The germline V gene has CDR1 MNHEY and CDR2 SVGAGI. The CDR3 spans 13 residues. Trimming took 3 bases from V and 7 from J, leaving 12 bases between them. As DNA, the CDR3 is TGTGCCAGCAGTTATGTGAGCGATGGGACCCAGTACTTC. Amino acid sequence: CASSYVSDGTQYF.

A single count supports this clone. This chain links TRBV5-1 with TRBJ1-1; 10 nucleotides agree with TRBD1. CDR3 length equals 14 residues. The J segment lost 5 bases and the V segment lost 6 bases, leaving 7 bases of the junction unmatched. Germline assignment: CDR1 SGHRS and CDR2 YFSETQ. The CDR3 DNA reads as TGCGCCAGCACCAGGGACAGGGGCATTACTGAAGCTTTCTTT. It translates to CASTRDRGITEAFF.

This chain connects TRBV5-6 to TRBJ2-6; D gene unclear. This CDR3 region has 15 residues. The germline V gene encodes CDR1 SGHDT and CDR2 YYEEEE. Trimming shortened V by 0 bases and J by 4 bases, and 8 bases separated the two germline ends. CDR3 in DNA: TGTGCCAGCAGCTTGGTAGGGTCCGGGGCCAACGTCCTGACTTTC. Its translation: CASSLVGSGANVLTF.

V and J are TRBV28 and TRBJ1-5; unclear D gene. The CDR3 contains 15 residues. Looked up from germline, CDR1 is MDHEN and CDR2 is SYDVKM. Trimming pared 5 bases from V and 4 bases from J, leaving 15 bases between. CDR3 sequence reads: CASSARQTDNQPQHF. Here the CDR3 DNA reads TGTGCCAGCAGTGCCCGCCAGACGGATAATCAGCCCCAGCATTTT.

This clone was detected only a few times. J is TRBJ2-2 and V is TRBV4-3; 7 nucleotides agree with TRBD1. There are 18 residues in the CDR3. The germline V gene encodes CDR1 LGHNA and CDR2 YSLEER. The J segment lost 4 bases and the V segment lost 3 bases, leaving 14 bases of the junction unmatched. CDR3 region: CASSQETGKRYSTGELFF. CDR3 coding DNA: TGCGCCAGCAGCCAGGAGACAGGGAAAAGGTATAGCACCGGGGAGCTGTTTTTT.

A few counts support this clone. This chain links TRBV5-4 with TRBJ2-5, with 9 bases lining up with TRBD2. V was clipped by 1 base and J by 13 bases; unmatched bases: 8. Germline V lookup: CDR1 SGHNT, CDR2 YYREEE (reference sequence). The CDR3 sequence is 13 residues long. For the CDR3, the DNA is TGTGCCAGCAGCTTGTCTGCTAGCGGGGAGTTGTACTTC. This translates into CASSLSASGELYF.

The chain has TRBV6-9 and TRBJ2-2; D is ambiguous. Germline V gene data show CDR1 as MNHGY and CDR2 as SVAAGI. This CDR3 has 11 amino acids. Trimming shortened V by 8 bases and J by 0 bases, and 1 base separated the two germline ends. This CDR3 reads CASPNTGELFF. CDR3 nucleotide sequence: TGTGCCAGCCCGAACACCGGGGAGCTGTTTTTT.

This clone was counted a single time. The rearrangement uses TRBV4-3 and TRBJ2-3; D ambiguous. Per the germline V gene, CDR1 is LGHNA and CDR2 is YSLEER. The V end was cut by 0 bases, the J end by 1 base, with 11 bases between. This CDR3 contains 16 residues. The CDR3 here is CASSQDLPGRTDTQYF. CDR3 bases: TGCGCCAGCAGCCAAGATCTTCCTGGTCGCACAGATACGCAGTATTTT.

The rearrangement links TRBV23-1 to TRBJ2-2; 7 nucleotides line up with TRBD1. TRBV23-1 is reported as an ORF; its role is uncertain. The CDR3 consists of 18 residues. V shed 0 bases and J 0 bases; nucleotides not matched to a gene: 7. CDR3 sequence (DNA): TGCGCCAGCAGTCAATCCGGACAGGCGCTAACGAACACCGGGGAGCTGTTTTTT. Amino acids: CASSQSGQALTNTGELFF.

The rearrangement joins TRBV4-1 to TRBJ1-4; D might be TRBD1 (5 bases). There are 19 residues in the CDR3. Germline V gene sequence: CDR1 MGHRA, CDR2 YSYEKL. Trimming left V 3 bases short and J 1 base short, with 21 bases between. CDR3 nucleotides: TGCGCCAGCAGCCAGAGAGCCAGGGCTGATAAGGTAACTAATGAAAAACTGTTTTTT. Amino acid sequence: CASSQRARADKVTNEKLFF.

This chain links TRBV14 with TRBJ2-7, with no clear D. Germline V gene lookup returns CDR1 SGHDN and CDR2 FVKESK. This CDR3 comprises 14 residues. The V and J ends lost 7 bases and 3 bases respectively, with 16 bases between them. CDR3 DNA sequence: TGTGCCAGCAACTTACCAGGCCCTAGCTACGAGCAGTACTTC. Translation: CASNLPGPSYEQYF.

V and J are TRBV6-1 and TRBJ2-1, with D tentatively TRBD2 (5 bases). The V end was cut by 2 bases, the J end by 15 bases, with 20 bases between. Germline loops: CDR1 MNHNS, CDR2 SASEGT. The CDR3 spans 14 residues. This CDR3 is CASSEFGRSGLGFF. CDR3 DNA sequence: TGTGCCAGCAGTGAATTTGGCCGAAGCGGTCTTGGGTTCTTC.

This clone has just a few counts. V gene TRBV11-1 combines with J gene TRBJ1-1; no clear D gene. Germline lookup yields CDR1 SGHAT and CDR2 FQDESV (reference sequence). V was clipped by 11 bases and J by 0 bases, with 13 bases between them. CDR3 length: 13 residues. The CDR3 region has the DNA TGTGCCGTCTTAGGTGGTCTGAACACTGAAGCTTTCTTT. As protein: CAVLGGLNTEAFF.

The genes are TRBV5-1 and TRBJ2-4; D remains unclear. V shed 7 bases and J shed 5 bases, with 13 bases lying between them. CDR3 length: 13 residues. CDR1 is SGHRS and CDR2 is YFSETQ in the germline V gene. The CDR3 nucleotides read TGCGCCAGCTTCCGTCCAGGAGAAAACATTCAGTACTTC. Translated, it gives CASFRPGENIQYF.

The chain recombines TRBV19 with TRBJ2-7; D possibly uses TRBD1 or TRBD2 (5 bases each). Germline V gene data show CDR1 as LNHDA and CDR2 as SQIVND (reference sequence). V was shortened by 6 bases and J by 0 bases, with 18 bases between the two germline ends. CDR3 length: 16 amino acids. CDR3 sequence reads: CASRSRGAGSSYEQYF. The DNA of the CDR3 is TGTGCCAGTAGAAGTCGAGGGGCAGGGAGCTCCTACGAGCAGTACTTC.